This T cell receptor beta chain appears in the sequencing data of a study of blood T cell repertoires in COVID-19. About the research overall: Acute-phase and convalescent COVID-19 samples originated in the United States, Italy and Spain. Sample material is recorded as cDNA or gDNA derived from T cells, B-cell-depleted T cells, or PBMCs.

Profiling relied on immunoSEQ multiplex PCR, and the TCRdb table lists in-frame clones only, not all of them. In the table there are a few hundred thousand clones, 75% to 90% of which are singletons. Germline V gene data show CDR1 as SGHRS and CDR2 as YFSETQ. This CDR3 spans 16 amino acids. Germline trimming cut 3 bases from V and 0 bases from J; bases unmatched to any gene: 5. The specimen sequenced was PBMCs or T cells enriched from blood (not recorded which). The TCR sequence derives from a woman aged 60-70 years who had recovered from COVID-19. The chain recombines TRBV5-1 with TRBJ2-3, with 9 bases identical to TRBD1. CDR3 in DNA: TGCGCCAGCAGCTCGCAGGGACAGGGTAGCACAGATACGCAGTATTTT. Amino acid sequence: CASSSQGQGSTDTQYF.